Following are 5 T cell receptor beta chains from one sample sequenced in a study of memory CD4+ T cells and cytomegalovirus serostatus (dated by TCRdb to about 2019). Single viable CD3+CD4+CD8-CD45RO+ cells were sorted as memory CD4+ T cells on a FACSAria II. The library was built by means of the immunoSEQ multiplex PCR assay. TCRdb retrieved this table from immuneACCESS and kept in-frame rearrangements only. Not all clones are present; in checked studies, unresolved V genes account for under half, and no reason is known for the remainder. Here the sample has 40,000 to 45,000 clones; 76% occur a single time. The ten largest clones take up roughly 2% of the sample. Sequencing input: memory CD4+ T cells from blood. Receptors originate from an adult in good health and CMV-seronegative.

This rearrangement joins TRBV19 to TRBJ1-3, with D unresolved. Trimming stripped 6 bases from V and 0 bases from J, with 18 bases between. The germline V gene encodes CDR1 LNHDA and CDR2 SQIVND (reference sequence). The CDR3 runs to 17 residues. The CDR3 DNA sequence: TGTGCCAGTAGCCTGCCCTTTACGGAGATCTCTGGAAACACCATATATTTT. Its translation is CASSLPFTEISGNTIYF.

The rearrangement uses TRBV5-4 and TRBJ1-1; D possibly corresponds to TRBD1 (5 bases). The CDR3 is made up of 15 amino acids. The germline V gene encodes CDR1 SGHNT and CDR2 YYREEE (reference sequence). V lost 4 bases to trimming and J lost 0 bases, with 13 bases between them. Written as DNA, the CDR3 is TGTGCCAGCAGCGACGGGTCAGGGTTGAACACTGAAGCTTTCTTT. The encoded protein is CASSDGSGLNTEAFF.

The chain carries TRBV5-1 and TRBJ2-5; 8 bases match TRBD1. With 6 bases clipped from V and 5 bases from J, the junction kept 15 bases outside the gene matches. CDR3 length equals 16 residues. Germline assignment: CDR1 SGHRS and CDR2 YFSETQ. DNA of the CDR3: TGCGCCAGCATCCGCGACCCGGGACAGGTAGGGGAGACCCAGTACTTC. Its translation is CASIRDPGQVGETQYF.

CDR3 sequence reads: CAGRGRGGNTIYF. The CDR3 coding sequence is TGTGCCGGCCGAGGGAGGGGGGGAAACACCATATATTTT. The chain recombines TRBV28 with TRBJ1-3, with D possibly being TRBD1 (6 bases). The CDR3 runs to 13 residues. The germline CDR1 and CDR2 sequences are MDHEN and SYDVKM. Trimming pared 11 bases from V and 4 bases from J, leaving 15 bases between.

This chain connects TRBV5-4 to TRBJ2-2; 12 bases are shared with TRBD2. The CDR3 runs to 16 residues. Trimming took 4 bases from V and 5 from J; bases not matched to a gene: 6. Per germline, CDR1 SGHNT and CDR2 YYREEE (reference sequence). CDR3: CASSIGTSGQTGELFF. Written as DNA, the CDR3 is TGTGCCAGCAGCATCGGGACTAGCGGGCAAACCGGGGAGCTGTTTTTT.